A single sample gave rise to the 13 T cell receptor beta chains below, sequenced in a study of cytomegalovirus exposure and HLA in healthy donors. Use of 60 Vbeta and 13 Jbeta primers characterized the PCR. Clones were sequenced by immunoSEQ multiplex PCR, and TCRdb holds only the in-frame ones, with some missing. The table includes 150,000 to 200,000 clones, approximately 80% detected once. The sequenced material came from PBMCs. The receptors derive from a woman aged 18-35 years in good health and CMV-seropositive.

V usage is TRBV2 and J usage is TRBJ1-1, with a possible D match to TRBD1 (6 bases). Germline V gene data show CDR1 as SNHLY and CDR2 as FYNNEI. This CDR3 is built from 14 residues. V lost 3 bases, J lost 7 bases, and 15 bases lay in between. The CDR3 DNA reads TGTGCCAGCAGTGACAAAAGGGGGAATGGTGAAGCTTTCTTT. It codes for CASSDKRGNGEAFF.

The chain carries TRBV9 and TRBJ2-5; 12 bases are shared with TRBD2. Trimming removed 0 bases from V and 5 bases from J; junction bases left unmatched: 5. The CDR3 length is 16 residues. Germline V gene sequence: CDR1 SGDLS, CDR2 YYNGEE. The CDR3 DNA follows: TGTGCCAGCAGCGTAGAACTAGCGGGGGGTCTGGAGACCCAGTACTTC. Translation gives CASSVELAGGLETQYF.

V gene TRBV6-5 combines with J gene TRBJ2-7; D possibly corresponds to TRBD1 (6 bases). Germline V gives CDR1 MNHEY, CDR2 SVGAGI. This CDR3 comprises 14 residues. Trimming stripped 4 bases from V and 3 bases from J, with 13 bases between. CDR3 in amino acids: CASSFTGIGYEQYF. The CDR3 DNA reads as TGTGCCAGCAGTTTCACAGGGATCGGCTACGAGCAGTACTTC.

V usage is TRBV7-2 and J usage is TRBJ2-7, with a possible D match to TRBD1 (6 bases). Germline loops: CDR1 SGHTA, CDR2 FQGNSA. CDR3 length: 13 residues. The germline V and J ends were trimmed by 5 bases and 2 bases, with 10 bases remaining between them. The CDR3, as DNA: TGTGCCAGCAGCCGACAGGTAACCTACGAGCAGTACTTC. This encodes CASSRQVTYEQYF.

The chain carries TRBV28 and TRBJ2-5; D perhaps matches TRBD2 (5 bases). The CDR3 spans 18 residues. From germline, CDR1 is MDHEN and CDR2 SYDVKM. Trimming removed 1 base at V and 2 bases at J, with 20 bases between. The CDR3 DNA reads TGTGCCAGCAGTTTATTAGGTCCGGGGTCCACACTACAAGAGACCCAGTACTTC. This gives the protein CASSLLGPGSTLQETQYF.

The rearrangement links TRBV5-1 to TRBJ1-1, with a tentative D call TRBD1 (6 bases). Per the germline V gene, CDR1 is SGHRS and CDR2 is YFSETQ. CDR3 length: 14 residues. Trimming took 7 bases from V and 1 from J, leaving 14 bases between them. DNA of the CDR3: TGCGCCAGCGCCCTACGGGGGGCGAACACTGAAGCTTTCTTT. This encodes CASALRGANTEAFF. Drawing the rest from reference TRBV5-1 and TRBJ1-1, the complete variable domain is KAGVTQTPRYLIKTRGQQVTLSCSPISGHRSVSWYQQTPGQGLQFLFEYFSETQRNKGNFPGRFSGRQFSNSRSEMNVSTLELGDSALYLCASALRGANTEAFFGQGTRLTVV.

The chain couples TRBV7-9 to TRBJ1-1; the D is unclear. Per germline, CDR1 SEHNR and CDR2 FQNEAQ (reference sequence). The V and J ends lost 5 bases and 1 base respectively, with 8 bases between them. The CDR3 covers 13 residues. The CDR3 is CASSLTENTEAFF. CDR3 sequence (DNA): TGTGCCAGCAGCCTAACAGAGAACACTGAAGCTTTCTTT.

The rearrangement uses TRBV7-9 and TRBJ2-7; 8 nucleotides align to TRBD1. The germline V gene has CDR1 SEHNR and CDR2 FQNEAQ (reference sequence). CDR3 length: 14 amino acids. V was clipped by 5 bases and J by 2 bases; unmatched bases: 5. CDR3 bases: TGTGCCAGCAGCCAAAAGGACAGGGCCTACGAGCAGTACTTC. It codes for CASSQKDRAYEQYF.

CDR3 coding DNA: TGTGCCAGCAGCTTCAACGGGGGGAATGGCTACACCTTC. Encoded protein: CASSFNGGNGYTF. The chain uses TRBV5-4 and TRBJ1-2; D is possibly TRBD1 (5 bases). The CDR3 consists of 13 residues. V was shortened by 2 bases and J by 6 bases, with 11 bases between the two germline ends. Germline CDR1 SGHNT, CDR2 YYREEE (reference sequence).

This clone rates as medium-sized. This chain uses TRBV9 with TRBJ2-1; 13 positions agree with TRBD2. The V gene end was trimmed by 4 bases and the J gene end by 6 bases; junction bases not matched to a gene: 4. The germline V gene has CDR1 SGDLS and CDR2 YYNGEE. The CDR3 sequence is 15 residues long. CDR3 coding DNA: TGTGCCAGCAGCACTAGCGGGGGGGCTGGCAATGAGCAGTTCTTC. Its protein is CASSTSGGAGNEQFF.

The genes are TRBV7-9 and TRBJ1-1, with 8 bases that match TRBD1. CDR1 and CDR2 from the germline V gene are SEHNR and FQNEAQ (reference sequence). The ends lost 3 bases at V and 4 bases at J; junction bases unmatched: 7. The CDR3 consists of 15 residues. CDR3 amino acids: CASSFGQGRSTEAFF. The CDR3 DNA sequence: TGTGCCAGCAGCTTTGGACAGGGTCGGAGCACTGAAGCTTTCTTT.

This chain joins TRBV5-6 and TRBJ1-1; no firm D call. V lost 0 bases and J 8 bases, leaving 23 bases between the germline ends. The germline CDR1 and CDR2 sequences are SGHDT and YYEEEE. The CDR3 runs to 17 residues. The CDR3 protein is CASSLGVMRIPLLEAFF. DNA of the CDR3: TGTGCCAGCAGCTTGGGTGTAATGCGGATCCCCTTACTGGAAGCTTTCTTT.

The chain recombines TRBV4-2 with TRBJ1-2; no firm D call. The CDR3 runs 13 residues. Germline CDR1 reads LGHNA; CDR2 reads YNFKEQ. Trimming removed 4 bases from V and 0 bases from J, with 6 bases in between. The CDR3, as DNA: TGTGCCAGCAGCCGAGATACTAACTATGGCTACACCTTC. Translating it yields CASSRDTNYGYTF.